This entry concerns a single T cell receptor beta chain. Its target is unknown. TCRdb keeps only in-frame clones here, not all; method: immunoSEQ multiplex PCR. The sample lists roughly 32,000 clones; nearly 98% were seen once. Looked up from germline, CDR1 is PRHDT and CDR2 is FYEKMQ (reference sequence). The length of the CDR3 is 13 residues. V gave up 5 bases and J gave up 5 bases, with 12 bases separating them. This sample is drawn from a study of monozygotic twins with cystic fibrosis. Study in general: Approximately 2.7 micrograms of fragmented DNA underwent around 14 PCR cycles for library preparation. Broader study findings: In 13 of 16 pairs, V gene usage was closest to the co-twin's. Age, concordance and disease severity did not associate with shared CDR3 numbers.

The clonotype comes from a girl aged 2 to 10 with cystic fibrosis. The V gene is TRBV13, the J gene TRBJ2-5, with D tentatively TRBD2 (6 bases). Sequenced: blood. The CDR3 nucleotides are TGTGCCAGCAGCCTTCGACTAGAGGAGACCCAGTACTTC. Its protein is CASSLRLEETQYF.